This TCR beta chain was found in a study of tumor-infiltrating lymphocytes in oesophageal squamous cell carcinoma. From the PCR reads, TCRdb called clonotypes with MiXCR, one entry per CDR3 protein. The repertoire holds more than 9,500 distinct CDR3 sequences, with roughly 54% as singletons. This clonotype was recorded many times. Sequencing input: esophageal tumor tissue. The receptor's source is a female donor with esophageal squamous cell carcinoma.

In DNA, the CDR3 is TGTGCCAGTAGTGTGGCCGGGACAGGGCGCTACGAGCAGTACTTC. The encoded protein is CASSVAGTGRYEQYF. The chain uses TRBV19 and TRBJ2-7; 9 positions match TRBD1. In germline, CDR1 is LNHDA, CDR2 SQIVND (reference sequence). Trimming removed 5 bases from V and 3 bases from J; junction bases left unmatched: 8. This CDR3 has 15 amino acids.